Here is one TCR beta chain with its context. Original processing notes: It was from reference gene primer amplification that nucleated cell counts were estimated. Some clones are missing from TCRdb's copy, which holds only in-frame ones; the method was immunoSEQ multiplex PCR. V and J calls and clone size are those listed in that table; D and trimming were worked out from the DNA. The sample holds over 200,000 clones, more than 80% seen once. The record originates from a study of blood T cell repertoires in COVID-19. Background on the study: COVID-19 samples from acute and convalescent phases originated in the United States, Italy and Spain.

Those who participated ranged in age from about 18 to 89 years and resided in approximately 26 US areas. Participants were placed into cohorts based on the clinical history they reported. The specimen sequenced was PBMCs or T cells enriched from blood (not recorded which). The TCR originated in a man between 60 and 75 years old who had recovered from COVID-19.

Written as DNA, the CDR3 is TGTGCCAGCGGGGGGGACCAAGAGACCCAGTACTTC. Protein sequence: CASGGDQETQYF. This chain connects TRBV11-3 to TRBJ2-5; 7 bases align to TRBD2. V dropped 8 bases and J dropped 0; count of bases not matched to a gene: 0. Germline CDR1 reads SGHNT; CDR2 reads YENEEA. This CDR3 is built from 12 residues.